Listed below are T cell receptor beta chains from one sample, sequenced in a study of blood T cell repertoires in COVID-19. Generated by immunoSEQ multiplex PCR, the TCRdb table keeps only in-frame clones and is missing some. The data hold over 75,000 clones, with over 70% observed a single time. Material: peripheral blood. These receptors all stem from a man aged 50 to 59 who had recovered from COVID-19. Both conserved end residues are part of each CDR3. A D gene is named only where the DNA matches it firmly. Clone size, where shown, is once, few, many, or a class for clones that have expanded.

D: .
size: .
J: TRBJ1-5
length: 14
V: TRBV6-5
DNA: TGTGCCAGCAGGACGACAACGCCTAATCAGCCCCAGCATTTT
CDR3: CASRTTTPNQPQHF

D: .
size: .
J: TRBJ1-2
length: 12
V: TRBV7-3
DNA: TGTGCCAGCAGCGCAAACGGGATCAGCTACACCTTC
CDR3: CASSANGISYTF

D: TRBD2
size: .
J: TRBJ2-1
length: 15
V: TRBV7-9
DNA: TGTGCCAGCAGCTCCACACTAGCGGGAGGTACCGCAGGATTCTTC
CDR3: CASSSTLAGGTAGFF

D: TRBD2
size: .
J: TRBJ2-7
length: 16
V: TRBV25-1
DNA: TGTGCCAGCAAGGGGGTAGGGACTAGCGGGAACTACGAGCAGTACTTC
CDR3: CASKGVGTSGNYEQYF

D: TRBD2
size: .
J: TRBJ2-3
length: 14
V: TRBV6-1
DNA: TGTGCCAGCAGTGTAGCGGGAGGCCCAGATACGCAGTATTTT
CDR3: CASSVAGGPDTQYF

D: .
size: .
J: TRBJ2-5
length: 14
V: TRBV5-1
DNA: TGCGCCAGCAGCTTGAAAGGAGAGAGGGAGACCCAGTACTTC
CDR3: CASSLKGERETQYF

D: .
size: .
J: TRBJ2-7
length: 12
V: TRBV12-3/TRBV12-4
DNA: TGTGCCAGCAGACAGGCCGGGGGCGAGCAGTACTTC
CDR3: CASRQAGGEQYF

D: TRBD2
size: .
J: TRBJ2-3
length: 15
V: TRBV7-9
DNA: TGTGCCAGCAGCCTTCGACTAGCGGCCACAGATACGCAGTATTTT
CDR3: CASSLRLAATDTQYF

D: .
size: .
J: TRBJ1-2
length: 14
V: TRBV7-3
DNA: TGTGCCAGCAGCTTAGGTCCGGGTAACTATGGCTACACCTTC
CDR3: CASSLGPGNYGYTF

D: TRBD1
size: .
J: TRBJ2-1
length: 15
V: TRBV5-1
DNA: TGCGCCAGCAGCCCGGACAGGCCCTCCTACAATGAGCAGTTCTTC
CDR3: CASSPDRPSYNEQFF

D: TRBD1
size: .
J: TRBJ1-5
length: 14
V: TRBV5-1
DNA: TGCGCCAGCAGCACGGGACAGATCAATCAGCCCCAGCATTTT
CDR3: CASSTGQINQPQHF

D: TRBD1
size: once
J: TRBJ2-7
length: 13
V: TRBV6-5
DNA: TGTGCCAGTTTATCGGGCAGGGGGTACGAGCAGTACTTC
CDR3: CASLSGRGYEQYF

D: .
size: .
J: TRBJ1-2
length: 13
V: TRBV12-3/TRBV12-4
DNA: TGTGCCAGCAGTTTGGTGGGGGGTTATGGCTACACCTTC
CDR3: CASSLVGGYGYTF

D: .
size: .
J: TRBJ2-5
length: 14
V: TRBV6-5
DNA: TGTGCCAGCAGTTACTCGAAGGGGTTTGAGACCCAGTACTTC
CDR3: CASSYSKGFETQYF

D: .
size: .
J: TRBJ2-1
length: 12
V: TRBV2
DNA: TGTGCCAGCAGCTTAACCGGGACAAAGCAGTTCTTC
CDR3: CASSLTGTKQFF

D: .
size: .
J: TRBJ2-4
length: 14
V: TRBV7-2
DNA: TGTGCCAGCAGCTTCCTTGGGCCGGGGGACATTCAGTACTTC
CDR3: CASSFLGPGDIQYF

D: .
size: few
J: TRBJ1-2
length: 14
V: TRBV9
DNA: TGTGCCAGCAGCGTAGGCGAGGACAAGTATGGCTACACCTTC
CDR3: CASSVGEDKYGYTF

D: .
size: .
J: TRBJ2-3
length: 16
V: TRBV7-2
DNA: TGTGCCAGCAGCTTAGAGTTAGCACGAAACACAGATACGCAGTATTTT
CDR3: CASSLELARNTDTQYF

D: .
size: .
J: TRBJ2-5
length: 15
V: TRBV6-6
DNA: TGTGCCAGCAGTTACTCGTCGGGGGGCGAAGAGACCCAGTACTTC
CDR3: CASSYSSGGEETQYF

D: TRBD1
size: .
J: TRBJ1-5
length: 14
V: TRBV6-6
DNA: TGTGCCAGCGGAATGGGACAGGGAAATCAGCCCCAGCATTTT
CDR3: CASGMGQGNQPQHF

D: TRBD2
size: .
J: TRBJ2-7
length: 14
V: TRBV28
DNA: TGTGCCAGCAGTTTTCTAGCGGGCACCTACGAGCAGTACTTC
CDR3: CASSFLAGTYEQYF

D: TRBD1
size: .
J: TRBJ1-2
length: 14
V: TRBV7-3
DNA: TGTGCCAGCAGCCCCGCGACAGGGATTTTCGGCTACACCTTC
CDR3: CASSPATGIFGYTF

D: TRBD2
size: .
J: TRBJ2-1
length: 15
V: TRBV5-4
DNA: TGTGCCAGCAGCTTCCGACTAGCGGGAGGCAATGAGCAGTTCTTC
CDR3: CASSFRLAGGNEQFF

D: .
size: .
J: TRBJ2-2
length: 11
V: TRBV2
DNA: TGTGCCAGCGGAGAAACCGGGGAGCTGTTTTTT
CDR3: CASGETGELFF

D: .
size: large
J: TRBJ1-1
length: 12
V: TRBV10-2
DNA: TGCGCCAGCAGTGGCGGGGGCACTGAAGCTTTCTTT
CDR3: CASSGGGTEAFF

D: TRBD1
size: once
J: TRBJ2-3
length: 16
V: TRBV5-8
DNA: TGTGCCAGCAGCGGAAGACAGGGGGGGAGCACAGATACGCAGTATTTT
CDR3: CASSGRQGGSTDTQYF

D: TRBD1
size: .
J: TRBJ2-7
length: 16
V: TRBV6-5
DNA: TGTGCCAGCAGTTACTCGGGACAGGGGCGATCCTACGAGCAGTACTTC
CDR3: CASSYSGQGRSYEQYF